One sample yielded the 32 T cell receptor beta chains listed below, sequenced in a study of monozygotic twins with inflammatory bowel disease. Following a re-call of the 5' RACE reads, TCRdb has one entry per CDR3 protein and lacks DNA. The data include around 380,000 distinct CDR3 sequences; the top ten clones carry about 2.3%. Sequenced: blood. Receptors were obtained from a human donor with ulcerative colitis or Crohn's disease, or a healthy co-twin of an affected twin (not recorded which).

The chain uses TRBV5-1 and TRBJ1-4. The germline gives CDR1 SGHRS, CDR2 YFSETQ. CDR3 length: 15 residues. CDR3: CASSFSGEGSEKLFF.

The CDR3 is CASSIALTTGGNQPQHF. The chain is built from TRBV19 and TRBJ1-5; TCRdb reports TRBD1, a call that lacks DNA to check it against. CDR1 is LNHDA, CDR2 SQIVND, per germline (reference sequence). CDR3 size: 17 residues.

Here the CDR3 reads CASNLGQGHGYTF. This chain links TRBV12-3 or TRBV12-4 with TRBJ1-2; TCRdb's D call, TRBD1, is unchecked because there is no DNA. The CDR3 totals 13 residues.

The chain uses TRBV7-2 and TRBJ2-2. The CDR3 spans 13 residues. Germline CDR1 reads SGHTA; CDR2 reads FQGNSA. The chain's CDR3 is CASSTTATGELFF.

V and J are TRBV7-9 and TRBJ2-5; without DNA, the TCRdb call of TRBD1 cannot be checked. The germline V gene encodes CDR1 SEHNR and CDR2 FQNEAQ (reference sequence). This CDR3 comprises 17 residues. Here the CDR3 reads CASSQSLGGGHQETQYF.

The rearrangement joins TRBV7-9 to TRBJ2-6. CDR3 length equals 16 residues. The germline gives CDR1 SEHNR, CDR2 FQNEAQ (reference sequence). CDR3 in amino acids: CASSQTKDSGANVLTF.

This rearrangement joins TRBV5-1 to TRBJ1-1. Germline loops: CDR1 SGHRS, CDR2 YFSETQ. The CDR3 totals 15 residues. The CDR3 here is CASSLATLGPTEAFF.

The chain uses TRBV4-1 and TRBJ2-2; lacking DNA, the TRBD1 call made by TCRdb goes unchecked. In germline, CDR1 is MGHRA, CDR2 YSYEKL. The CDR3 spans 16 residues. CDR3 sequence: CASSQDQQGTTGELFF.

The V and J genes are TRBV12-3 or TRBV12-4 and TRBJ2-1; no DNA is available, so the TRBD1 call from TCRdb remains unchecked. There are 16 residues in the CDR3. CDR3 amino acids: CASTQVVGGGRNEQFF.

CDR3 residues: CASTQAGEGTGELFF. This rearrangement joins TRBV27 to TRBJ2-2; TCRdb indicates TRBD2, and absent DNA this call remains unverified. CDR3 size: 15 residues. Germline V lookup: CDR1 MNHEY, CDR2 SMNVEV (reference sequence).

This chain links TRBV2 with TRBJ2-1; TCRdb outputs TRBD2, but without DNA this stays unchecked. The germline gives CDR1 SNHLY, CDR2 FYNNEI. CDR3 length equals 16 residues. The CDR3 is CASSEWGRGGPNEQFF.

V gene TRBV18 combines with J gene TRBJ1-5; TCRdb calls TRBD1, which cannot be checked without DNA. The germline V gene encodes CDR1 KGHSH and CDR2 LQKENI. There are 15 residues in the CDR3. CDR3 protein: CASSPQTGRNQPQHF.

The V and J genes are TRBV3-1 and TRBJ1-2; the TCRdb D gene call, TRBD1, has no DNA to confirm it. The V gene's germline CDR1 is LGHDT and CDR2 YNNKEL (reference sequence). The CDR3 covers 13 residues. The CDR3 loop reads CASSQDRGCGYTF. The variable domain in full, with the rest retrieved from reference TRBV3-1 and TRBJ1-2, is DTAVSQTPKYLVTQMGNDKSIKCEQNLGHDTMYWYKQDSKKFLKIMFSYNNKELIINETVPNRFSPKSPDKAHLNLHINSLELGDSAVYFCASSQDRGCGYTFGSGTRLTVV.

The chain uses TRBV10-3 and TRBJ2-7; lacking DNA, the TRBD1 call made by TCRdb goes unchecked. Germline assignment: CDR1 ENHRY and CDR2 SYGVKD. This CDR3 spans 15 amino acids. CDR3 loop: CAISVGTASSYEQYF.

The V call is TRBV20-1, the J call TRBJ1-5; TCRdb returns TRBD1, unconfirmable since there is no DNA. The CDR3 sequence is 14 residues long. Germline V CDR1 and CDR2: DFQATT, SNEGSKA (reference sequence). CDR3: CSARGGLPYQPQHF.

V is TRBV18 and J is TRBJ1-3. This CDR3 comprises 16 residues. The germline V gene encodes CDR1 KGHSH and CDR2 LQKENI. The CDR3 loop is CASSPRGGPSGNTIYF.

The CDR3 is CASSASSGLAGLSYEQYF. V usage is TRBV25-1 and J usage is TRBJ2-7; TCRdb proposes TRBD2, but this gene call is untestable without DNA. Germline V lookup: CDR1 MGHDK, CDR2 SYGVNS. The length of the CDR3 is 18 residues.

The chain has TRBV2 and TRBJ2-1; the D call from TCRdb, TRBD2, cannot be confirmed without DNA. The length of the CDR3 is 15 residues. Germline V gene data show CDR1 as SNHLY and CDR2 as FYNNEI. CDR3 loop: CASSEQAGGYNEQFF. Complete variable domain (other parts from reference TRBV2 and TRBJ2-1): EPEVTQTPSHQVTQMGQEVILRCVPISNHLYFYWYRQILGQKVEFLVSFYNNEISEKSEIFDDQFSVERPDGSNFTLKIRSTKLEDSAMYFCASSEQAGGYNEQFFGPGTRLTVL.

This chain links TRBV20-1 with TRBJ2-3; checking the TCRdb D call of TRBD2 is not possible without DNA. The germline gives CDR1 DFQATT, CDR2 SNEGSKA (reference sequence). The CDR3 runs to 17 residues. This chain's CDR3 is CSARDIGLAGGPDTQYF.

The chain joins TRBV3-1 to TRBJ2-1; as DNA is missing, the TRBD1 call by TCRdb cannot be tested. CDR1 is LGHDT, CDR2 YNNKEL, per germline (reference sequence). The CDR3 extends over 18 amino acids. The CDR3 here is CASSRPSPVGPAYNEQFF.

The V gene is TRBV5-6, the J gene TRBJ1-5. Germline V gives CDR1 SGHDT, CDR2 YYEEEE. CDR3 size: 16 residues. CDR3 sequence: CASSLDRGRRGQPQHF.

CDR3 sequence: CASSSQLGDTEAFF. This chain joins TRBV7-2 and TRBJ1-1; TCRdb selects TRBD1, and the lack of DNA leaves this call unchecked. The CDR3 contains 14 residues. Germline-derived CDR1 and CDR2 are SGHTA and FQGNSA.

This chain joins TRBV12-5 and TRBJ2-4; TCRdb's D gene call, TRBD1, goes unchecked for lack of DNA. This CDR3 is built from 15 residues. Germline CDR1 is LGHNT and CDR2 is FRNRAP. The CDR3 protein is CASGVGQGAWNIQYF.

This sequence joins TRBV18 and TRBJ1-6. The CDR3 extends over 16 amino acids. Germline V lookup: CDR1 KGHSH, CDR2 LQKENI. CDR3 sequence reads: CASSPPSSSYNSPLHF.

V gene TRBV28 combines with J gene TRBJ2-2; TCRdb's assignment of TRBD2 cannot be checked, as there is no DNA. The CDR3 consists of 15 residues. Germline loops: CDR1 MDHEN, CDR2 SYDVKM. CDR3 sequence: CASTSGASSTGELFF.

This chain links TRBV11-2 with TRBJ2-3; without DNA, the TCRdb call of TRBD2 cannot be checked. Germline-derived CDR1 and CDR2 are SGHAT and FQNNGV. The length of the CDR3 is 19 residues. The CDR3 sequence is CASSLRGLAGGYSTDTQYF.

V is TRBV5-1 and J is TRBJ2-5; TCRdb picks TRBD1, but there is no DNA to check that call. The CDR3 is 16 residues long. The germline V gene encodes CDR1 SGHRS and CDR2 YFSETQ. The CDR3: CASSRLVGTMGETQYF.

The CDR3 loop is CASSSIIRQGSSYEQYF. The rearrangement uses TRBV10-2 and TRBJ2-7; the D call of TRBD1 rests on TCRdb alone, since no DNA is present to check it. The germline V gene has CDR1 WSHSY and CDR2 SAAADI. The CDR3 contains 17 residues.

This sequence joins TRBV6-1 and TRBJ2-2; TCRdb outputs TRBD2, but without DNA this stays unchecked. Germline loops: CDR1 MNHNS, CDR2 SASEGT. The CDR3 is 15 residues long. The CDR3: CASSGGTSGTGELFF.

The V call is TRBV4-2, the J call TRBJ2-7; lacking DNA, the TRBD1 call made by TCRdb goes unchecked. The length of the CDR3 is 15 residues. Looked up from germline, CDR1 is LGHNA and CDR2 is YNFKEQ. CDR3: CASTPGQGASYEQYF.

The V gene is TRBV20-1, the J gene TRBJ2-7; lacking DNA, the TRBD2 call made by TCRdb goes unchecked. This CDR3 has 13 residues. CDR1 DFQATT and CDR2 SNEGSKA come from the germline V gene (reference sequence). The CDR3 sequence is CSAVSSGGYEQYF.

This chain joins TRBV29-1 and TRBJ1-1; TCRdb's assignment of TRBD1 cannot be checked, as there is no DNA. Germline V gene data show CDR1 as SQVTM and CDR2 as ANQGSEA. The CDR3 has 13 amino acids. CDR3 amino acids: CSVRDTRLTVAFF.